Listed here is a single T cell receptor beta chain. TCRdb keeps only in-frame clones here, not all; method: immunoSEQ multiplex PCR. The sample lists around 62,000 clones; 70% to 85% were seen once. This sample is part of a study of PD-1 blockade in mismatch repair-deficient tumors. CDR1 and CDR2 from the germline V gene are MNHNS and SASEGT. This CDR3 is 13 amino acids long. Trimming stripped 9 bases from V and 0 bases from J, with 9 bases between. The sequencing here drew on peripheral blood, taken 2 weeks after starting pembrolizumab. The chain has TRBV6-1 and TRBJ1-5; D remains ambiguous. This clonotype was obtained from an adult with mismatch repair-deficient cancer. CDR3 nucleotide sequence: TGTGCCAGGAGACGATATAGCAATCAGCCCCAGCATTTT. Translated, it gives CARRRYSNQPQHF.